Below, one T cell receptor beta chain is given with its context. Germline values: CDR1 SGHRS, CDR2 YFSETQ. The CDR3 has 15 amino acids. Deletions cut 3 bases from V and 2 bases from J, with 14 bases between. The sample originates from a study of blood T cell repertoires in COVID-19. Overall study context: Whether acute or convalescent, the COVID-19 samples came from the United States, Italy and Spain.

Profiling relied on immunoSEQ multiplex PCR, and the TCRdb table lists in-frame clones only, not all of them. The table shows around 700,000 clones, with 75% to 90% occurring only once. The V call is TRBV5-1, the J call TRBJ1-2; D is uncertain. The receptor was derived from a woman in her late teens or twenties with acute or convalescent COVID-19. The sequencing sample was made of peripheral blood. CDR3 in amino acids: CASSSPRGGNYGYTF. DNA for the CDR3: TGCGCCAGCAGCTCTCCCCGGGGAGGAAACTATGGCTACACCTTC.